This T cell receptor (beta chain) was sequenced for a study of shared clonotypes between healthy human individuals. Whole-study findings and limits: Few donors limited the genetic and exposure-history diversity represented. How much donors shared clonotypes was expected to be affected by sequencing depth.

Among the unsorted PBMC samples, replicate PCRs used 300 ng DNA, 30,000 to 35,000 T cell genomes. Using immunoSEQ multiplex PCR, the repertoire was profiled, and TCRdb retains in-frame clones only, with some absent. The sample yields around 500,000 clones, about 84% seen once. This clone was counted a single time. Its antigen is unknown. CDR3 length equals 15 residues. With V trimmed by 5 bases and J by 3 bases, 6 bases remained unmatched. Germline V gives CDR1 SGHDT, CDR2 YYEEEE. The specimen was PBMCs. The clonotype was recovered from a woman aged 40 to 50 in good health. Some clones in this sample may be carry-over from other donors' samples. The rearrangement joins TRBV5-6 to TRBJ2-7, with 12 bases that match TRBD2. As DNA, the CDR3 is TGTGCCAGCAGTCGAGGACTAGCGGGAAACTACGAGCAGTACTTC. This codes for CASSRGLAGNYEQYF.